These T cell receptor beta chains were read from a single sample in a study of blood T cell repertoires in COVID-19. The method was immunoSEQ multiplex PCR; TCRdb's version includes in-frame clones alone and lacks a portion of them. Of over 300,000 clones in the sample, around 90% were seen once. Input material: peripheral blood. Source of these receptors: a man between 18 and 29 years old with active or convalescent COVID-19. Each CDR3 is given without its conserved first and last residue.

v_call cdr3_aa
TRBV27 ASSSGGSYEQY
TRBV7-9 ASSLNSGQGARGYT
TRBV19 ASSMEAGSSYEQY
TRBV28 ATGDSRPNYGYT
TRBV28 ASSLPRQSSNSPLH
TRBV19 ASGQGDANYGYT
TRBV5-1 ASSLLADTQY
TRBV29-1 SVVLAGSSTDTQY
TRBV6-5 ASSDRGVRGYT
TRBV7-6 ASSLAPSGRGNEQY
TRBV21-1 ASSKGGPGSNQPQH
TRBV6-5 ASTGTRGYGYT
TRBV6-2/TRBV6-3 ASSYEVAGVQETQY
TRBV19 ASKQGAGNTEAF
TRBV6-5 ASSYSRTGLLGYT
TRBV7-2 ASRITGVNTEAF
TRBV12-3/TRBV12-4 ASTLGGPAY
TRBV2 ATRDRGLSSYEQY
TRBV28 ASSPRYEQY
TRBV27 ASSSQGHGNTEAF
TRBV14 ASRRDSDSYEQY
TRBV24-1 ATSDAAYNEQF
TRBV28 ASSHLAEGWNEQF
TRBV4-1 ASSSRDRGLQGYT
TRBV28 ASRPYQDPGQPQH
TRBV19 ASSIEGARYYGYT
TRBV12-3/TRBV12-4 ASRTSGTDTQY
TRBV6-1 ASSDVSVRGSYEQY
TRBV30 AWTYPFWAGSSSYEQY
TRBV5-1 ASSFSSTNEKLF
TRBV3-1/TRBV3-2 ARIKGLPNTGELF
TRBV11-3 ASSSGLAGGISNEQF
TRBV15 ATSRARTGIYGYT
TRBV4-3 ASSCTGSDRYT
TRBV28 ASSEARPQPQH
TRBV7-2 ASSLVGANNQPQH
TRBV24-1 ATSDPGTSGFYNEQF
TRBV18 ASSPRTGLPSEQY
TRBV27 ASARGINQPQH
TRBV19 ASRLAGTGGYEQY
TRBV29-1 SVEAETGSHEQY
TRBV15 ATSVRLAGNNEQF
TRBV6-5 ASSYSFASGAYEQY
TRBV7-2 ASSFDSNNSPLH
TRBV7-9 ASSRDLTGGVEQF
TRBV18 ASSSTATSSYEQY
TRBV7-9 ASSETKQNYEQY
TRBV5-5 ASSYPYRGDQETQY
TRBV20-1 SASLGTGGPETQY
TRBV19 ASSPIEVNTEAF
TRBV3-1/TRBV3-2 ASSQASVFTEAF